These 32 T cell receptor beta chains originate from one sample sequenced in a study of T cells in Graves' hyperthyroidism and ophthalmopathy. TCR beta CDR3 region amplification was performed from RNA transcripts. With the HTBI primer set, the TCR CDR3 went through a first round of RT-PCR. Via MiXCR, TCRdb re-called the multiplex PCR reads, giving one row per CDR3 protein. This sample has 600,000 or so distinct CDR3 sequences, with around 15% found just once. What was sequenced was blood. The source is a woman aged 30 to 39 with Graves' hyperthyroidism.

DNA for the CDR3: TGTGCCAGCAGTCGTACAGGGAACGAAGCTTTCTTT. Amino acids: CASSRTGNEAFF. The rearrangement uses TRBV7-6 and TRBJ1-1; weak D call: TRBD1 (6 bases). The CDR3 is 12 residues long. Germline V gene sequence: CDR1 SGHVS, CDR2 FNYEAQ. V dropped 6 bases and J dropped 8 bases, with 13 bases sitting between them.

This clonotype was detected a few times. The V and J genes are TRBV19 and TRBJ2-7, with D perhaps TRBD1 (6 bases). Trimming left V 7 bases short and J 3 bases short, with 10 bases between. This CDR3 is 12 amino acids long. Germline V gene sequence: CDR1 LNHDA, CDR2 SQIVND (reference sequence). CDR3 coding DNA: TGTGCCAGTACGGACAGCAACTACGAGCAGTACTTC. It is translated as CASTDSNYEQYF.

This clonotype has more than one count but fewer than ten. The chain has TRBV12-3 or TRBV12-4 and TRBJ1-6; D remains unclear. The V gene lost 9 bases and the J gene lost 8 bases, with 14 bases spanning the gap. The CDR3 has 13 residues. In DNA, the CDR3 is TGTGCCAGTTCAAAGTTTTGGGATTCACCCCTCCACTTT. Protein: CASSKFWDSPLHF.

This chain connects TRBV30 to TRBJ2-3, with 10 bases identical to TRBD2. Germline CDR1 is GTSNPN and CDR2 is SVGIG (reference sequence). With 4 bases clipped from V and 0 bases from J, the junction kept 4 bases outside the gene matches. CDR3 length equals 15 residues. The CDR3 coding sequence is TGTGCCTGGATGACTAGCGGGTTTAGCACAGATACGCAGTATTTT. This codes for CAWMTSGFSTDTQYF.

This clonotype was counted a few times. The V call is TRBV7-9, the J call TRBJ2-7; 9 bases match TRBD2. The ends lost 2 bases at V and 2 bases at J; junction bases unmatched: 7. CDR1 is SEHNR and CDR2 is FQNEAQ in the germline V gene (reference sequence). This CDR3 has 16 residues. The CDR3 coding sequence is TGTGCCAGCAGCTTAAGCCTAGCGGGGCGCCCCTACGAGCAGTACTTC. It specifies CASSLSLAGRPYEQYF.

This clonotype was seen a few times. This sequence joins TRBV10-3 and TRBJ1-5; no clear D. The CDR3 has 12 amino acids. Germline lookup yields CDR1 ENHRY and CDR2 SYGVKD. V gave up 3 bases and J gave up 6 bases, with 6 bases separating them. The DNA of the CDR3 is TGTGCCATCAGTGAAAAGTCTCAGCCCCAGCATTTT. Its translation: CAISEKSQPQHF.

This clonotype was counted ten times or more. The chain links TRBV28 to TRBJ2-1; tentative D call: TRBD1 (5 bases). The CDR3 consists of 10 residues. Trimming cost V 7 bases and J 10 bases, with 8 bases left between them. Germline CDR1 MDHEN, CDR2 SYDVKM. The CDR3 loop reads CASKQGEQFF. The DNA of the CDR3 is TGTGCCAGCAAGCAGGGAGAGCAGTTCTTC.

This clonotype showed up many times. The chain has TRBV12-3 or TRBV12-4 and TRBJ1-6; 8 nucleotides match TRBD1. Losses at the gene ends were 5 bases for V and 6 bases for J; bases not matched to a gene: 6. This CDR3 spans 15 amino acids. The CDR3 nucleotides read TGTGCCAGCAGTCTTCTCGGACAGGGTAATTCACCCCTCCACTTT. Protein product: CASSLLGQGNSPLHF.

This clonotype came up many times. CDR3 bases: TGCAGTGCTAAAATCGGGACAGGCCATGGCTACACCTTC. Its protein product is CSAKIGTGHGYTF. The rearrangement links TRBV20-1 to TRBJ1-2; 8 bases map to TRBD1. J gave up 6 bases and V 4 bases, and 7 bases lay outside the gene matches. The V gene's germline CDR1 is DFQATT and CDR2 SNEGSKA (reference sequence). The CDR3 is 13 residues long.

This clonotype was recorded many times. V is TRBV20-1 and J is TRBJ2-3; 9 bases are shared with TRBD2. Germline V gives CDR1 DFQATT, CDR2 SNEGSKA (reference sequence). The CDR3 runs to 18 residues. J lost 3 bases, V lost 5 bases, and 18 bases had no gene match. CDR3 sequence reads: CSAPPVGASGDGTDTQYF. The CDR3 bases are TGCAGTGCTCCTCCCGTAGGGGCTAGCGGGGACGGGACAGATACGCAGTATTTT.

This clonotype has a count of ten or more. V usage is TRBV6-1 and J usage is TRBJ1-2; unclear D gene. CDR1 is MNHNS and CDR2 is SASEGT in the germline V gene. V lost 10 bases to trimming and J lost 2 bases, with 14 bases between them. The CDR3 is 13 residues long. The CDR3 spells CATSPRGNYGYTF. CDR3 coding DNA: TGTGCCACCTCGCCCCGAGGGAACTATGGCTACACCTTC.

The rearrangement joins TRBV30 to TRBJ2-7, with D hard to call. The CDR3 length is 13 residues. Trimming left V 0 bases short and J 4 bases short, with 10 bases between. The germline CDR1 and CDR2 sequences are GTSNPN and SVGIG (reference sequence). CDR3 sequence: CAWSVLVPYEQYF. The CDR3, as DNA: TGTGCCTGGAGTGTACTCGTCCCTTACGAGCAGTACTTC.

In its sample, this clonotype was seen many times. The genes are TRBV12-3 or TRBV12-4 and TRBJ1-1; 9 bases are shared with TRBD1. J was trimmed by 0 bases and V by 7 bases; bases with no gene match: 3. The CDR3 is 14 residues long. As DNA, the CDR3 is TGTGCCAGCACCTGGGACAGGGTGAACACTGAAGCTTTCTTT. Translating gives CASTWDRVNTEAFF.

The J gene is TRBJ1-5, the V gene TRBV28, with unresolved D. This CDR3 is 19 amino acids long. V was trimmed by 6 bases and J by 6 bases, leaving 30 bases between them. Germline V gene lookup returns CDR1 MDHEN and CDR2 SYDVKM. CDR3 in DNA: TGTGCCAGCAGACCTACAACCATTATAAGGACGGCCCGGGGTCAGCCCCAGCATTTT. Its protein is CASRPTTIIRTARGQPQHF.

This clonotype has ten or more counts. The J gene is TRBJ2-1, the V gene TRBV12-3 or TRBV12-4; 11 nucleotides agree with TRBD2. V shed 4 bases, J shed 3 bases, and the junction held 2 bases outside the gene matches. The CDR3 extends over 15 amino acids. CDR3 nucleotides: TGTGCCAGCAGTTCGACTAGCGGGAACTACAATGAGCAGTTCTTC. Its protein is CASSSTSGNYNEQFF.

Note on this clonotype: Just one base apart from a much larger clone, this may be a read error. The chain has TRBV6-5 and TRBJ2-3; a possible D gene is TRBD1 (5 bases). This CDR3 is 15 amino acids long. V lost 1 base and J 4 bases, leaving 12 bases between the germline ends. Germline assignment: CDR1 MNHEY and CDR2 SVGAGI. CDR3 DNA sequence: TGTGCCAGCAGTTACTGGCAGGGTAGCTCAGATACGCAGTATTTT. Its translation: CASSYWQGSSDTQYF.

Many counts were recorded for this clonotype. The rearrangement links TRBV11-2 to TRBJ2-7, with 7 bases lining up with TRBD1. Germline values: CDR1 SGHAT, CDR2 FQNNGV. This CDR3 region has 17 residues. V gave up 0 bases and J gave up 2 bases; unmatched junction bases: 10. CDR3 protein: CASSLEAGGTPPYEQYF. DNA for the CDR3: TGTGCCAGCAGCTTAGAGGCAGGGGGAACCCCACCCTACGAGCAGTACTTC.

This clonotype appeared many times. The V and J genes are TRBV30 and TRBJ1-4; D remains ambiguous. The CDR3 length is 15 residues. V was pared by 4 bases and J by 0 bases, with 12 bases between. Germline CDR1 GTSNPN, CDR2 SVGIG (reference sequence). The CDR3 bases are TGTGCCTGGAAATGGTCTGGCGCAACTAATGAAAAACTGTTTTTT. Its translation: CAWKWSGATNEKLFF.

This clonotype has at least ten counts. The rearrangement links TRBV28 to TRBJ2-7, with D possibly matching TRBD1 (6 bases). CDR1 and CDR2 (germline): MDHEN, SYDVKM. V lost 8 bases and J lost 0, with 17 bases in between. The length of the CDR3 is 15 residues. CDR3 region: CASGKDRDISYEQYF. In DNA, the CDR3 is TGTGCCAGCGGAAAGGACCGGGACATCTCCTACGAGCAGTACTTC.

This clonotype has a count of ten or more. The V and J genes are TRBV2 and TRBJ2-2, with TRBD2 matching 9 bases. The V gene end was trimmed by 6 bases and the J gene end by 5 bases; junction bases not matched to a gene: 10. CDR3 length equals 16 residues. The germline gives CDR1 SNHLY, CDR2 FYNNEI. Here the CDR3 reads CASRTGTSRDTGELFF. The CDR3 DNA is TGTGCCAGCAGAACCGGGACTAGCCGTGATACCGGGGAGCTGTTTTTT.

The chain combines TRBV13 with TRBJ2-5; 10 positions match TRBD1. V was pared by 5 bases and J by 5 bases, with 11 bases of the junction left unmatched. In germline, CDR1 is PRHDT, CDR2 FYEKMQ (reference sequence). CDR3 length equals 16 residues. CDR3 region: CASSPRVGTGDETQYF. CDR3 DNA: TGTGCCAGCAGCCCCCGGGTGGGGACAGGGGACGAGACCCAGTACTTC.

This clonotype was recorded many times. The CDR3 DNA sequence: TGTGCCAGCAGCGATAGGGCCAGGGACCAAGAGACCCAGTACTTC. Protein product: CASSDRARDQETQYF. The chain couples TRBV7-2 to TRBJ2-5; tentative D call: TRBD1 (5 bases). Germline CDR1 reads SGHTA; CDR2 reads FQGNSA. V lost 5 bases to trimming and J lost 0 bases, with 13 bases between them. The CDR3 covers 15 residues. The full variable domain, in which reference TRBV7-2 and TRBJ2-5 provide the parts outside the CDR3, is GAGVSQSPSNKVTEKGKDVELRCDPISGHTALYWYRQSLGQGLEFLIYFQGNSAPDKSGLPSDRFSAERTGGSVSTLTIQRTQQEDSAVYLCASSDRARDQETQYFGPGTRLLVL.

In this sample, this clonotype turned up many times. The chain's CDR3 is CASSLDGQGEDEQYF. The CDR3, as DNA: TGCGCCAGCAGCTTGGATGGACAGGGGGAGGACGAGCAGTACTTC. The V and J genes are TRBV5-1 and TRBJ2-7; TRBD1 matches at 10 bases. With 0 bases clipped from V and 5 bases from J, the junction kept 5 bases outside the gene matches. The CDR3 has 15 residues. Germline assignment: CDR1 SGHRS and CDR2 YFSETQ.

This clonotype showed up just a few times. The J gene is TRBJ1-5, the V gene TRBV10-3; D is ambiguous. V lost 2 bases to trimming and J lost 5 bases, with 10 bases between them. CDR1 ENHRY and CDR2 SYGVKD come from the germline V gene. The CDR3 runs 14 residues. CDR3 DNA: TGTGCCATCAGTGAGACAATTGGGGATCAGCCCCAGCATTTT. It encodes CAISETIGDQPQHF.

This clonotype was counted a few times. The rearrangement uses TRBV19 and TRBJ2-7, with a weak D call TRBD1 (6 bases). The CDR3 is made up of 15 amino acids. The V end was cut by 5 bases, the J end by 2 bases, with 16 bases between. Germline loops: CDR1 LNHDA, CDR2 SQIVND (reference sequence). CDR3 protein: CASSSRRGLAYEQYF. The CDR3 DNA reads as TGTGCCAGTAGTTCCCGCAGGGGCTTAGCCTACGAGCAGTACTTC.

This clonotype was picked up many times. CDR3 sequence (DNA): TGCAGTGAGAGACACCTTTACAATGAGCAGTTCTTC. Translated: CSERHLYNEQFF. The chain has TRBV20-1 and TRBJ2-1; D unclear. Trimming stripped 7 bases from V and 4 bases from J, with 11 bases between. Germline-derived CDR1 and CDR2 are DFQATT and SNEGSKA (reference sequence). The CDR3 totals 12 residues.

This clonotype was recorded many times. The chain recombines TRBV15 with TRBJ2-3; D may be TRBD1 (6 bases). Trimming removed 3 bases from V and 6 bases from J, with 19 bases in between. The CDR3 contains 16 residues. CDR1 is LNHNV, CDR2 YYDKDF, per germline (reference sequence). Here the CDR3 reads CATSSELVGATDTQYF. The CDR3 DNA is TGTGCCACCAGCAGCGAGTTGGTGGGGGCCACCGATACGCAGTATTTT. The variable domain in full, with the rest retrieved from reference TRBV15 and TRBJ2-3, is DAMVIQNPRYQVTQFGKPVTLSCSQTLNHNVMYWYQQKSSQAPKLLFHYYDKDFNNEADTPDNFQSRRPNTSFCFLDIRSPGLGDTAMYLCATSSELVGATDTQYFGPGTRLTVL.

This clonotype appeared many times. This chain connects TRBV3-1 to TRBJ1-2; no clear D gene. Trimming removed 1 base at V and 0 bases at J, with 15 bases between. Germline assignment: CDR1 LGHDT and CDR2 YNNKEL (reference sequence). The CDR3 is 17 amino acids. Here the CDR3 reads CASSQGHQLAANYGYTF. CDR3 DNA: TGTGCCAGCAGCCAAGGACATCAGCTCGCAGCTAACTATGGCTACACCTTC.

There are a few counts of this clonotype. This rearrangement joins TRBV28 to TRBJ1-2; TRBD1 might be the D (5 bases). This CDR3 contains 15 residues. Looked up from germline, CDR1 is MDHEN and CDR2 is SYDVKM. Trimming left V 1 base short and J 4 bases short, with 13 bases between. As DNA, the CDR3 is TGTGCCAGCAGTTTATCGGCAGGGCCCAGCTATGGCTACACCTTC. Encoded protein: CASSLSAGPSYGYTF.

There are many counts of this clonotype. This sequence joins TRBV28 and TRBJ2-7; a possible D gene is TRBD2 (6 bases). The CDR3 length is 13 residues. Between the trimmed V and J ends, which lost 5 bases and 4 bases, there was a span of 12 bases. Germline loops: CDR1 MDHEN, CDR2 SYDVKM. The CDR3 bases are TGTGCCAGCAGTACCATGGAGGGATACGAGCAGTACTTC. As protein: CASSTMEGYEQYF.

The chain uses TRBV4-1 and TRBJ1-4, with D possibly being TRBD1 (5 bases). This CDR3 is 15 amino acids long. V gave up 1 base and J gave up 2 bases, with 8 bases separating them. Germline V gene data show CDR1 as MGHRA and CDR2 as YSYEKL. The CDR3 reads CASSQAGSTNEKLFF. In DNA form, the CDR3 reads TGCGCCAGCAGCCAAGCAGGGTCTACTAATGAAAAACTGTTTTTT.

This clonotype showed up many times. This sequence joins TRBV29-1 and TRBJ1-2, with TRBD1 identical over 7 bases. Germline V gene data show CDR1 as SQVTM and CDR2 as ANQGSEA. Trimming removed 4 bases from V and 0 bases from J; junction bases left unmatched: 2. The CDR3 is 13 amino acids. The CDR3 loop reads CSVATGTNYGYTF. CDR3 coding DNA: TGCAGCGTTGCGACAGGGACTAACTATGGCTACACCTTC.